Reported below is one T cell receptor beta chain. This entry comes from a study of esophageal squamous cell carcinoma under preoperative chemotherapy. MiXCR, applied by TCRdb to the PCR reads, yields one record per CDR3 protein. The table includes about 18,000 distinct CDR3 sequences, 46% detected once. The CDR3 has 18 amino acids. CDR1 and CDR2 (germline): SGHVS, FNYEAQ. The sample's time point: after preoperative PTX-NDP chemotherapy. The sequence was collected from a human donor with esophageal squamous cell carcinoma. The donor label of this sample is uncertain. The V call is TRBV7-6, the J call TRBJ2-3, with 11 bases aligning to TRBD2. The end of the DNA fits TRBJ2-7 better, so the J call may be wrong. The specimen was obtained from a patient given preoperative chemotherapy. The CDR3 bases are TGTGCCAGCAGCTTAGGAGGGGGTAGCGGGAGGGCCTCGCTTGAGCAGTACTTC. Protein product: CASSLGGGSGRASLEQYF.